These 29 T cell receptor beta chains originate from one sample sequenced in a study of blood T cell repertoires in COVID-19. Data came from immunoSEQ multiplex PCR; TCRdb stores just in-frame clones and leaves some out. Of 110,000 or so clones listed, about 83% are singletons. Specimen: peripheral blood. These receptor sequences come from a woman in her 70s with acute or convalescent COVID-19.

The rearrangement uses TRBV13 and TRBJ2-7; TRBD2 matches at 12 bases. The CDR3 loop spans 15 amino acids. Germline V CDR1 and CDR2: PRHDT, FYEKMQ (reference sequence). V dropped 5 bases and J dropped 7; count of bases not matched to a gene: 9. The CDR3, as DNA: TGTGCCAGCAGCAACCGACTAGCGGGAGAAAAGGAGCAGTACTTC. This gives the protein CASSNRLAGEKEQYF.

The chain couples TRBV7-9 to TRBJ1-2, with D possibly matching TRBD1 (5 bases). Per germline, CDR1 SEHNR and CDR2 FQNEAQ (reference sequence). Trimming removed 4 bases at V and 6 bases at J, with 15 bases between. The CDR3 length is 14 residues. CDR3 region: CASSSSTDPHGYTF. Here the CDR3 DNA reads TGTGCCAGCAGCTCTTCGACAGACCCCCATGGCTACACCTTC.

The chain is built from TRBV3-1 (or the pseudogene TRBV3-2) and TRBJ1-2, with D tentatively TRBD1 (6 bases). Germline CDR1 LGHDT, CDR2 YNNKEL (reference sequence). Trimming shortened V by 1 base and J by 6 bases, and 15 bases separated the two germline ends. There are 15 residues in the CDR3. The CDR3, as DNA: TGTGCCAGCAGCCAAGTTGCGGCGGCAGGGGATGGCTACACCTTC. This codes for CASSQVAAAGDGYTF.

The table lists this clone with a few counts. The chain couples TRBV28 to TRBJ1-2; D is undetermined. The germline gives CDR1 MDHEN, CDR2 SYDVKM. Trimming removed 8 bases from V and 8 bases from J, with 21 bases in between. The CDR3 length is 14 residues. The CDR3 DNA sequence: TGTGCCAGCTGTAGCGTTTTTGGGTCCCTCGGCTACACCTTC. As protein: CASCSVFGSLGYTF.

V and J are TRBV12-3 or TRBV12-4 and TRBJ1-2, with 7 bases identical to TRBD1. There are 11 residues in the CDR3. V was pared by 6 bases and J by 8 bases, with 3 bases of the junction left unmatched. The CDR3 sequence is CASRTGFGYTF. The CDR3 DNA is TGTGCCAGCAGGACAGGGTTCGGCTACACCTTC.

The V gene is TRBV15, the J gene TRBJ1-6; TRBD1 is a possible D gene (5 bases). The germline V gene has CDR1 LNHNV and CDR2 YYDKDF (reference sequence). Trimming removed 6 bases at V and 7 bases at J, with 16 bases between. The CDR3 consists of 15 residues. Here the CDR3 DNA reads TGTGCCACCAGATACTTACAGGTCTCGAATTCACCCCTCCACTTT. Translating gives CATRYLQVSNSPLHF.

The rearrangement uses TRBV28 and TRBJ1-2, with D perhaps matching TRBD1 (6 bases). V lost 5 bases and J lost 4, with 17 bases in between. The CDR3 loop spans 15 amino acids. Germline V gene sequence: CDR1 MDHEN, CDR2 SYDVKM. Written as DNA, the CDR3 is TGTGCCAGCAGTCCCCCCCTCGGGACAACCTATGGCTACACCTTC. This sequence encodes CASSPPLGTTYGYTF.

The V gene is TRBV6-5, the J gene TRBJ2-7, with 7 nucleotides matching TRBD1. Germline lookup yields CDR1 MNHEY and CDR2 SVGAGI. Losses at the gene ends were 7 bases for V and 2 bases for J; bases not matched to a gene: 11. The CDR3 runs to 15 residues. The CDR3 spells CASNPPGGKAYEQYF. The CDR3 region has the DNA TGTGCCAGCAACCCCCCAGGGGGAAAAGCCTACGAGCAGTACTTC.

CDR3 loop: CASSLSGGPQQYF. Written as DNA, the CDR3 is TGTGCCAGCAGTTTATCGGGAGGGCCCCAGCAGTACTTC. The chain couples TRBV27 to TRBJ2-7; TRBD2 aligns across 7 bases. Per the germline V gene, CDR1 is MNHEY and CDR2 is SMNVEV (reference sequence). With V trimmed by 0 bases and J by 8 bases, 4 bases remained unmatched. The CDR3 covers 13 residues.

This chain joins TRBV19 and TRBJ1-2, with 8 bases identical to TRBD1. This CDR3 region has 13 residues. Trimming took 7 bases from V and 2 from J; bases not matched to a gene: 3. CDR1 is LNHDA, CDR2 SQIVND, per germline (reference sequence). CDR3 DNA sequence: TGTGCCAGTATAGCAGGGGGCAACTATGGCTACACCTTC. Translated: CASIAGGNYGYTF.

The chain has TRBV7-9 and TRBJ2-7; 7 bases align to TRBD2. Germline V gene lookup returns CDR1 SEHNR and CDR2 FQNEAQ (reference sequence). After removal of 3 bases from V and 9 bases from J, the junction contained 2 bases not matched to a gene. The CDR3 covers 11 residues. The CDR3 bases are TGTGCCAGCAGCTTGGGGGAGGGGCAGTACGTC. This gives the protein CASSLGEGQYV.

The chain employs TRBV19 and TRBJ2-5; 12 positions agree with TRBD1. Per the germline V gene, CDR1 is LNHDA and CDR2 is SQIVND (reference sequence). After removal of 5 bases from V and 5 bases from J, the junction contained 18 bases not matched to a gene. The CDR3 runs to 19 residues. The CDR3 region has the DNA TGTGCCAGTAGTCTAATCGCCGGGTACCGGGACAGGGGGCATGAGACCCAGTACTTC. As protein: CASSLIAGYRDRGHETQYF.

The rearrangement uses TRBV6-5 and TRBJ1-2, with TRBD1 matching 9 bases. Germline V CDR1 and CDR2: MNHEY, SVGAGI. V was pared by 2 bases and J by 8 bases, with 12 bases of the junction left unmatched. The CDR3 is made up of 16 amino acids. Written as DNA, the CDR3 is TGTGCCAGCAGTTACGGGATCGGGACAGGGTTTTTAGGCTACACCTTC. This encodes CASSYGIGTGFLGYTF.

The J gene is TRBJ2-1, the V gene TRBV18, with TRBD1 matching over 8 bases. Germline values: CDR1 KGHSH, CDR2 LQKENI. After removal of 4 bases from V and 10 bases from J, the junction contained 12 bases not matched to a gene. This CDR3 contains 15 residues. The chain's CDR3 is CASSLGQGPGKEQFF. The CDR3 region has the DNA TGTGCCAGCTCACTCGGACAGGGCCCCGGCAAGGAGCAGTTCTTC.

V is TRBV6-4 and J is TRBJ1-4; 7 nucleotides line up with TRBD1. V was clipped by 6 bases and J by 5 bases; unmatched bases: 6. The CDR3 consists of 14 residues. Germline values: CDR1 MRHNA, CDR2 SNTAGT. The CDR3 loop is CASRGGQTNEKLFF. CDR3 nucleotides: TGTGCCAGCAGGGGGGGACAGACAAATGAAAAACTGTTTTTT.

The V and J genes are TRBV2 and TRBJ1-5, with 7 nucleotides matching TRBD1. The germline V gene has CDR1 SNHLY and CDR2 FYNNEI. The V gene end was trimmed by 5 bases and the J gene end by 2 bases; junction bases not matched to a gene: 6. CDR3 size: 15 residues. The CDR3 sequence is CASSTSQGGNQPQHF. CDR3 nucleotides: TGTGCCAGCAGTACCTCCCAGGGGGGCAATCAGCCCCAGCATTTT.

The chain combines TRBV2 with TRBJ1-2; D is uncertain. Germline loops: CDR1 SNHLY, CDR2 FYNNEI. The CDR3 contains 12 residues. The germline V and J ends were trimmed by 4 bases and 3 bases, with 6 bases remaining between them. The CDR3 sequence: CASSGRDYGYTF. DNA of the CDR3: TGTGCCAGCAGTGGGAGGGACTATGGCTACACCTTC. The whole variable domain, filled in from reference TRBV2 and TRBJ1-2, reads EPEVTQTPSHQVTQMGQEVILRCVPISNHLYFYWYRQILGQKVEFLVSFYNNEISEKSEIFDDQFSVERPDGSNFTLKIRSTKLEDSAMYFCASSGRDYGYTFGSGTRLTVV.

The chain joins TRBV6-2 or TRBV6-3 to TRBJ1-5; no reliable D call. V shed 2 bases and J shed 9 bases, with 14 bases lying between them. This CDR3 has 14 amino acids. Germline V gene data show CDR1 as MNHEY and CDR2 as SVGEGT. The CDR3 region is CASSYGAGYRPQHF. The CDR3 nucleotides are TGTGCCAGCAGTTACGGAGCGGGGTATAGGCCCCAGCATTTT.

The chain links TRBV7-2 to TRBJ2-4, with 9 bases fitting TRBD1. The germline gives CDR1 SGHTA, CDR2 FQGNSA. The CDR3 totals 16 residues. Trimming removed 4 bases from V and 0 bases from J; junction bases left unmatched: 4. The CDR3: CASSYTGGLAKNIQYF. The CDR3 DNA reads TGTGCCAGCAGCTACACAGGGGGCTTAGCCAAAAACATTCAGTACTTC.

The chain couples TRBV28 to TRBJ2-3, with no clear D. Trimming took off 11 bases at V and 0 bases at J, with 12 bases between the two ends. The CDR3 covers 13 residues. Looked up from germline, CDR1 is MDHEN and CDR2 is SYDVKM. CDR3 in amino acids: CALWSTSTDTQYF. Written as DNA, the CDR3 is TGTGCCCTGTGGAGTACTAGCACAGATACGCAGTATTTT.

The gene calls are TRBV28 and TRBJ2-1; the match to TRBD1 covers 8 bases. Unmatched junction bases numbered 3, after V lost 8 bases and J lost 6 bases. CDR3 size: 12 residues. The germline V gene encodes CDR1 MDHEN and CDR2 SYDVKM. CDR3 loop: CASRGQGNEQFF. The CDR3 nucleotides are TGTGCCAGCCGAGGACAGGGCAATGAGCAGTTCTTC.

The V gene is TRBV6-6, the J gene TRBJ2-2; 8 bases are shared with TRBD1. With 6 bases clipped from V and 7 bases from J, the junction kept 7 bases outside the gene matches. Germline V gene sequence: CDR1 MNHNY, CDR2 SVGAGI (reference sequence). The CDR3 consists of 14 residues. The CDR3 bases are TGTGCCAGCAGGGGACAGGCGAACGGCGGGGAGCTGTTTTTT. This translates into CASRGQANGGELFF.

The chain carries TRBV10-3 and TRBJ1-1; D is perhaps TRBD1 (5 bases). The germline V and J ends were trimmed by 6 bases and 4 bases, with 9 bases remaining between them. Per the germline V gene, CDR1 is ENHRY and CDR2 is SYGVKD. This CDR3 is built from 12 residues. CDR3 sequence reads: CAISQGGTEAFF. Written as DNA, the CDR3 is TGTGCCATCAGCCAGGGCGGCACTGAAGCTTTCTTT.

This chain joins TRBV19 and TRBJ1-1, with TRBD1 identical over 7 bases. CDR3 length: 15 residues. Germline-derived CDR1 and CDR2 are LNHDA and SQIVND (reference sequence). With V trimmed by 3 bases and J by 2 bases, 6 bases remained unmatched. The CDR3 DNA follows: TGTGCCAGTAGTATTGGTCCAGGGGGAAACACTGAAGCTTTCTTT. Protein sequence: CASSIGPGGNTEAFF.

The CDR3 reads CASRAGTGTHEQYV. The CDR3 DNA reads TGTGCCAGCAGGGCCGGGACAGGGACCCACGAGCAGTACGTC. The chain is built from TRBV6-5 and TRBJ2-7; TRBD1 aligns across 9 bases. The germline gives CDR1 MNHEY, CDR2 SVGAGI. The CDR3 totals 14 residues. V gave up 6 bases and J gave up 5 bases; unmatched junction bases: 8.

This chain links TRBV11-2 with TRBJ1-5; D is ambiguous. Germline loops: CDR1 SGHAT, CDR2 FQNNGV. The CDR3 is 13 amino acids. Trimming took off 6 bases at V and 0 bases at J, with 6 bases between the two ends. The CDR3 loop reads CASRVYSNQPQHF. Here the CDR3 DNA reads TGTGCCAGCAGAGTCTATAGCAATCAGCCCCAGCATTTT.

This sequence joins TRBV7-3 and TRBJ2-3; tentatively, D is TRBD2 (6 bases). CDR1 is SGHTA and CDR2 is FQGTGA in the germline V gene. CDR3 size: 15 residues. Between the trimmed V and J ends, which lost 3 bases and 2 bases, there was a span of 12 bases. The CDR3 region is CASSFHSGPTDTQYF. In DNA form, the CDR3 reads TGTGCCAGCAGCTTCCATAGCGGTCCCACAGATACGCAGTATTTT.

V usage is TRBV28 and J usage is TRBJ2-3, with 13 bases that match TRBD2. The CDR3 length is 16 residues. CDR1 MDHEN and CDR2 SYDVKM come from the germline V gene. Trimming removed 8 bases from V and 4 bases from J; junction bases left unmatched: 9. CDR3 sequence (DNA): TGTGCCAGCTCATCAACTAGCGGGGGGGCTCCAGATACGCAGTATTTT. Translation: CASSSTSGGAPDTQYF.

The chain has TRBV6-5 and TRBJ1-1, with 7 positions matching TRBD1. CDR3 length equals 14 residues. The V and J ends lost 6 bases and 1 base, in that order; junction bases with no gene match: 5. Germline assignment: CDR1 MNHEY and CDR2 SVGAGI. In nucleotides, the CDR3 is TGTGCCAGCAGAGGGGGACAGAAGAACACTGAAGCTTTCTTT. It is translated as CASRGGQKNTEAFF.